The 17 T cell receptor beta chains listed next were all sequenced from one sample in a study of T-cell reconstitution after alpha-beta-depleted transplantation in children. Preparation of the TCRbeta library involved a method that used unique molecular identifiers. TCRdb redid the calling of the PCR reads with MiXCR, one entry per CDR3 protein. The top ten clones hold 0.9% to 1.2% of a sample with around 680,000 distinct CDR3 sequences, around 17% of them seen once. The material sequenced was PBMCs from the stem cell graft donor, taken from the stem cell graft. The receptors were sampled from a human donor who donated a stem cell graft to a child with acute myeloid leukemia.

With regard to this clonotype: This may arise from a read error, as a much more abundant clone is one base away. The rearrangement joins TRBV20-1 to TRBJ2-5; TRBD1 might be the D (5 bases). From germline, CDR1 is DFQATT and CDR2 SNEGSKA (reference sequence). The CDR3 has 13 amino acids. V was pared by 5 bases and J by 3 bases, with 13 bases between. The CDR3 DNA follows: TGCAGTGCTGCCGACAGTTACAAAGAGACCCAGTACTTC. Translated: CSAADSYKETQYF.

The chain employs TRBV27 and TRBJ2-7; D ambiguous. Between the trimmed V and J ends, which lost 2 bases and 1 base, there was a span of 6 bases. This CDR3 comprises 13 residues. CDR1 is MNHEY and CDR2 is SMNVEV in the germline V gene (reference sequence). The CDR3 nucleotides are TGTGCCAGCAGTTTAAGTGTTTCCTACGAGCAGTACTTC. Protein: CASSLSVSYEQYF.

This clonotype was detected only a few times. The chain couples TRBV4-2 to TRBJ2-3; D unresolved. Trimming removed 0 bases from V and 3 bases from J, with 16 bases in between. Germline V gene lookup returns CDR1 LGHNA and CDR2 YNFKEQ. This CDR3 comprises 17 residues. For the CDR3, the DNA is TGTGCCAGCAGCCAAGATTTGAAGCGAGTAATAACAGATACGCAGTATTTT. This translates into CASSQDLKRVITDTQYF.

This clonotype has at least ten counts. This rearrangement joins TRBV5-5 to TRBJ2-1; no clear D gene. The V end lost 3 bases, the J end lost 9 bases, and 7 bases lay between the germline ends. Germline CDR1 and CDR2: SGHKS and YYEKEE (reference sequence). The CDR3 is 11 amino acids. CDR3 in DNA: TGTGCCAGCAGCTGGTCGACTGAGCAGTTCTTC. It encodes CASSWSTEQFF.

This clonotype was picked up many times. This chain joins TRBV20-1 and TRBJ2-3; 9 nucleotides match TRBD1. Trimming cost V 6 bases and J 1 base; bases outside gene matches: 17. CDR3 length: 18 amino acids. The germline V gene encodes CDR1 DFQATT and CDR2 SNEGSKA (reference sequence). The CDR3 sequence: CSADSGTGNLRGTDTQYF. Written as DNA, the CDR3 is TGCAGTGCCGACTCCGGGACAGGGAATCTTAGGGGCACAGATACGCAGTATTTT.

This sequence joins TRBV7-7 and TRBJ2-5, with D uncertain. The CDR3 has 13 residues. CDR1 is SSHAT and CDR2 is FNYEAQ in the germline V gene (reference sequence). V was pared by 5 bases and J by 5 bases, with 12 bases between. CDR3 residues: CASSPRSRETQYF. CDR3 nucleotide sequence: TGTGCCAGCAGCCCCCGATCGCGGGAGACCCAGTACTTC.

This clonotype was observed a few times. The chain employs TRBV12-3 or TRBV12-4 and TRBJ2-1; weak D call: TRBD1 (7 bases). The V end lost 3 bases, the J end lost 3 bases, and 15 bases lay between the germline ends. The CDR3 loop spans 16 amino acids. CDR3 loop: CASSLRTGAGYNEQFF. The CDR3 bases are TGTGCCAGCAGTTTGCGGACAGGAGCGGGCTACAATGAGCAGTTCTTC.

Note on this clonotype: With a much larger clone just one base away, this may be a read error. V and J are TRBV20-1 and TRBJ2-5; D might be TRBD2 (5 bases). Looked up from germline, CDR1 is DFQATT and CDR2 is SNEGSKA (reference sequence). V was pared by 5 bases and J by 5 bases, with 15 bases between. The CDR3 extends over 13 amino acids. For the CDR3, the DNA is TGCAGTGCTGAGGGAGCTGAAGGGGAGACCCAGTACTTC. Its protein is CSAEGAEGETQYF.

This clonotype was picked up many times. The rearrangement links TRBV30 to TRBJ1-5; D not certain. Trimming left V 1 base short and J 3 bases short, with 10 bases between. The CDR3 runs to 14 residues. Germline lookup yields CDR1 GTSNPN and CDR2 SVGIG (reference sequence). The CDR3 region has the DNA TGTGCCTGGAGTGATCCGCAGAACAATCAGCCCCAGCATTTT. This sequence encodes CAWSDPQNNQPQHF. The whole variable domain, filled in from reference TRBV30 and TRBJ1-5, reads SQTIHQWPATLVQPVGSPLSLECTVEGTSNPNLYWYRQAAGRGLQLLFYSVGIGQISSEVPQNLSASRPQDRQFILSSKKLLLSDSGFYLCAWSDPQNNQPQHFGDGTRLSIL.

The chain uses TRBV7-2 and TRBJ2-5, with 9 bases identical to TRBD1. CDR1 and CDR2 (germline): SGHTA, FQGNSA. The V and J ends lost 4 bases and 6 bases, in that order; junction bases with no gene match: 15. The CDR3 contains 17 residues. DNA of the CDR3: TGTGCCAGCAGCTCTGACAGGGGGGCTGGAGGGGTGAAGACCCAGTACTTC. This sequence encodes CASSSDRGAGGVKTQYF.

In nucleotides, the CDR3 is TGTGCCAGCAGCCTACAACTGACAGGGGACAATGAGCAGTTCTTC. Its translation: CASSLQLTGDNEQFF. The J gene is TRBJ2-1, the V gene TRBV11-1; 8 bases agree with TRBD1. The CDR3 covers 15 residues. With 5 bases clipped from V and 5 bases from J, the junction kept 8 bases outside the gene matches. The germline CDR1 and CDR2 sequences are SGHAT and FQDESV (reference sequence). Using reference TRBV11-1 and TRBJ2-1 for the parts outside the CDR3, the full variable domain is EAEVAQSPRYKITEKSQAVAFWCDPISGHATLYWYRQILGQGPELLVQFQDESVVDDSQLPKDRFSAERLKGVDSTLKIQPAELGDSAMYLCASSLQLTGDNEQFFGPGTRLTVL.

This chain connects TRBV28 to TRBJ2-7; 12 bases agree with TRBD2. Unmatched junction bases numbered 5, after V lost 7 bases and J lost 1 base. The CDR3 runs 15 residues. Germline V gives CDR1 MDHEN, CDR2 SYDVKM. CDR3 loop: CASMVTSGGSYEQYF. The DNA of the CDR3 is TGTGCCAGCATGGTGACTAGCGGGGGTTCCTACGAGCAGTACTTC.

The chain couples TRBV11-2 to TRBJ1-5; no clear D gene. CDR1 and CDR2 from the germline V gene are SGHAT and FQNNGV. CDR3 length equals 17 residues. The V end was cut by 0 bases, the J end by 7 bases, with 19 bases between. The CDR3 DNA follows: TGTGCCAGCAGCTTAGATCGAGGAGGGTCGGGTTACCAGCCCCAGCATTTT. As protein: CASSLDRGGSGYQPQHF. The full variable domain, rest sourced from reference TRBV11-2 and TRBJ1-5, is EAGVAQSPRYKIIEKRQSVAFWCNPISGHATLYWYQQILGQGPKLLIQFQNNGVVDDSQLPKDRFSAERLKGVDSTLKIQPAKLEDSAVYLCASSLDRGGSGYQPQHFGDGTRLSIL.

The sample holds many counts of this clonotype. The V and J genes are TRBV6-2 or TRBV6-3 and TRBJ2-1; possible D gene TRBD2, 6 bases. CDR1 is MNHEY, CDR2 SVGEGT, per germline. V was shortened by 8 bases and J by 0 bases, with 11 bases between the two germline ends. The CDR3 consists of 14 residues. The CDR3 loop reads CASRRGGSYNEQFF. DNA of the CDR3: TGTGCCAGCCGGAGGGGAGGCTCCTACAATGAGCAGTTCTTC.

CDR3 in DNA: TGTGCCAGCAGCAGGGTACAGGCTCCACAATACTACGAGCAGTACGTC. Translating gives CASSRVQAPQYYEQYV. The genes are TRBV21-1 and TRBJ2-7; the DNA was not compared with TRBD1, the D call given in the table. TRBV21-1 is noted as a pseudogene. The CDR3 has 16 amino acids.

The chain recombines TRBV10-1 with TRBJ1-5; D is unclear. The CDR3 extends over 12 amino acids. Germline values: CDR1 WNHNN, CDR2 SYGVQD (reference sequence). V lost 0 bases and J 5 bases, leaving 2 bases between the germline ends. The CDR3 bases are TGCGCCAGCAGTGAGTCGGATCAGCCCCAGCATTTT. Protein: CASSESDQPQHF.

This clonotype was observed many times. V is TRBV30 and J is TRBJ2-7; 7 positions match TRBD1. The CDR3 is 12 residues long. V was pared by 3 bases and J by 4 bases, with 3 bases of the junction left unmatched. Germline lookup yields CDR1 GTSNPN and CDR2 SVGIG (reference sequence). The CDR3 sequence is CAWSRDSYEQYF. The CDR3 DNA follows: TGTGCCTGGAGCCGGGACAGTTACGAGCAGTACTTC.